This T cell receptor beta chain was recorded in a study of blood T cell repertoires in COVID-19 (dated by TCRdb to about 2020). Study-wide context: Samples from collaborators originated in the United States, Italy and Spain and spanned both the acute and convalescent phases of COVID-19. The prospective study material was composed of cDNA or gDNA derived from T cells, B-cell-depleted T cells, or PBMCs. Deeply sampled blood TCRbeta repertoires from subjects exposed to, actively infected with, or recovered from COVID-19 were included in the dataset. The repertoires were released in a freely available public database intended as a resource for research on the immune response to SARS-CoV-2. The samples were drawn from two sources: the first 160 participants of the ongoing ImmuneRACE study, and fewer than 1,500 subjects contributed by 6 global collaborators. Sample metadata almost always included a de-identified subject ID, COVID-19 status, age in years and sex. Where available, HLA class I and class II types were obtained from metadata supplied by the sample provider rather than from assay-based typing.

Notes on this clone: Its target antigen remains unknown. The record has no base qualities; no much larger clone is one base away. The identical CDR3 is also encoded by other nucleotide sequences in the sample.

The paper as a whole reports these results and caveats: Clinical and demographic metadata were provided uncurated, with the amount varying by source and participant.

TCRbeta CDR3 regions were amplified from genomic DNA using the immunoSEQ Assay, a bias-controlled multiplex PCR. As for the authors' bioinformatics: Nucleated cell counts per sample were estimated from amplification of reference gene primers within the assay. To quantify the absolute abundance of each unique TCRbeta CDR3 rearrangement, sequence reads were collapsed and filtered. For each sample, productive Simpson clonality was calculated as the square root of Simpson's diversity index over productive rearrangements. As stored in TCRdb, this immuneACCESS dataset retains in-frame rearrangements with V and J assigned. A fraction of the clones does not appear; measured against another copy, unresolved V genes explain less than half of the discrepancy, and the remainder lacks a known reason. V and J calls and clone size are those listed in that table; D and trimming were worked out from the DNA. The sample has approximately 220,000 clones on record, approximately 81% of them singletons. Of the sample, roughly 20% falls within the top ten clones.

Enrolling through a virtual design, the prospective study's participants ranged in age from roughly 18 to 90 years and lived across around 25 United States geographic areas. In the prospective study, cohorts were assigned on the basis of participant-reported clinical history obtained from a screening survey and a study questionnaire. Recovered participants in ImmuneRACE Cohort 3 were defined as having two consecutive negative NP/OP PCR tests, clearance from a healthcare professional, or resolution of symptoms. Each participant in the prospective study had whole blood, serum and a nasopharyngeal or oropharyngeal swab collected by mobile phlebotomists. Additional blood draws and questionnaires over a 2-month period could optionally be provided by prospective study participants. Before DNA extraction, blood samples from the prospective study were shipped at room temperature or frozen. Spanning cysteine to phenylalanine, the CDR3 consists of 16 amino acids. The only DNA kept is the CDR3, 48 bases in frame from the first base. Here V drops 4 bases and J drops 0 bases, and the junction holds 5 bases not matched to any gene. The germline V gene sets CDR1 to MNHEY and CDR2 to SVGEGT.

Material: PBMCs or T cells enriched from blood (not recorded which). The chain couples TRBV6-2 or TRBV6-3 to TRBJ2-1; 8 middle bases align to TRBD2. This clonotype originated in a man aged 40-49 years who had recovered from COVID-19. The CDR3 protein sequence reads: CASSSKRGSSYNEQFF. The sequenced DNA is TGTGCCAGCAGTTCAAAGCGGGGGAGCTCCTACAATGAGCAGTTCTTC.